This T cell receptor beta chain was identified in a study of shared clonotypes between healthy human individuals. Original processing notes: Filtering differed because ImmunoSEQ produced junction-only sequences that carried no quality scores. Produced via immunoSEQ multiplex PCR; TCRdb's table is partial and in-frame only. That table supplies the V and J calls and clone size; D and trimming were determined from the DNA. There are some 2 million clones in the sample; roughly 94% occur only once, and 1.1% lies in the top ten. CD45RO-negative CD8 cells positively selected for CCR7 made up the naive population, which excluded terminally differentiated effector memory CD45RA+ cells. The CDR3 extends over 18 amino acids. Looked up from germline, CDR1 is MNHEY and CDR2 is SMNVEV (reference sequence). The V end lost 4 bases, the J end lost 2 bases, and 23 bases lay between the germline ends.

The source material was naive CD8+ T cells sorted from blood. The source is a man between 18 and 35 years old in good health. The chain carries TRBV27 and TRBJ2-5; D might be TRBD1 or TRBD2, each matching 7 bases. CDR3 protein: CASSYYPPDREGQETQYF. The CDR3 bases are TGTGCCAGCAGTTATTACCCCCCCGACAGGGAGGGACAAGAGACCCAGTACTTC.